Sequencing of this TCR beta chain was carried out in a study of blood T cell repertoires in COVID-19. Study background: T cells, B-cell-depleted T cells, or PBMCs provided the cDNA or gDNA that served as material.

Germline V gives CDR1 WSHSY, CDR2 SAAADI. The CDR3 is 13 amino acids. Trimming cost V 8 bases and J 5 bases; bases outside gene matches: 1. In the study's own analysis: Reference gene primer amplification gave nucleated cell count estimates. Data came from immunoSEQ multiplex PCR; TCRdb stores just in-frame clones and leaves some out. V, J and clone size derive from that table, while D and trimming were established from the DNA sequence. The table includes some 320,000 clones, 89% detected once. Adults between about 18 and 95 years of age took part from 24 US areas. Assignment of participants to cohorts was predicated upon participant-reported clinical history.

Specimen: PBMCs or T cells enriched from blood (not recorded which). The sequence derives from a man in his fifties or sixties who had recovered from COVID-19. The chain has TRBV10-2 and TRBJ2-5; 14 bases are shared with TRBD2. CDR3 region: CASRTSGRETQYF. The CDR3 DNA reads TGCGCCAGCCGGACTAGCGGGAGGGAGACCCAGTACTTC.